This T cell receptor beta chain was sequenced during a study of identical twins. With regard to this clonotype: Its antigen remains unknown.

Study-wide results and caveats: Out-of-frame sharing of TCR alpha in monozygotic twins was underestimated by models. There was an excess of low generation probability in the out-of-frame alpha sequences that twins shared. Sequences that were beta out-of-frame showed weaker excess twin sharing.

MiXCR, run by TCRdb on the 5' RACE reads, gives a single entry per CDR3 protein. The sample records about 530,000 distinct CDR3 sequences, nearly 15% being singletons. The data were also submitted as part of a second study, on yellow fever vaccine responses in identical twins.

Specimen: CD4+ T cells sorted from blood. The TCR was taken from a woman between 18 and 29 years old in good health.

The CDR3 region is CASSLSGLAFPGELFF. CDR3 nucleotide sequence: TGTGCCAGCAGTTTATCGGGACTAGCGTTCCCCGGGGAGCTGTTTTTT. This sequence joins TRBV27 and TRBJ2-2; 10 bases are a match to TRBD2. The CDR3 has 16 residues. V was clipped by 0 bases and J by 6 bases; unmatched bases: 4. In germline, CDR1 is MNHEY, CDR2 SMNVEV (reference sequence).